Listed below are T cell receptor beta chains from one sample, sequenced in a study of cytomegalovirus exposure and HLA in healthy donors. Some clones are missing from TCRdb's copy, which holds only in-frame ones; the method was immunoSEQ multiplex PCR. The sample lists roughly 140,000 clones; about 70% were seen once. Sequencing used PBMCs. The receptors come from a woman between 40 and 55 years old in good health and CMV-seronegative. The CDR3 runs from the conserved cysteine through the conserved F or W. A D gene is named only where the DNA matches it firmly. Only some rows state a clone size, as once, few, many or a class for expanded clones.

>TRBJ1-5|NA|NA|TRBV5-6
CASSLGRVGQPQHF
TGTGCCAGCAGCTTGGGCAGGGTGGGTCAGCCCCAGCATTTT
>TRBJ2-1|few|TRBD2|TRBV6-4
CASTPSGGGSNEQFF
TGTGCCAGCACTCCCAGCGGGGGAGGTTCCAATGAGCAGTTCTTC
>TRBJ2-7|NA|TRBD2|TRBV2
CASLGGTSVYEQYF
TGTGCCAGCCTGGGCGGGACTAGCGTTTACGAGCAGTACTTC
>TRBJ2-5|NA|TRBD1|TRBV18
CASSPRGQGQETQYF
TGTGCCAGCTCACCTAGGGGACAGGGGCAAGAGACCCAGTACTTC
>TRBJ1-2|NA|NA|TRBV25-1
CATSATGSNYGYTF
TGTGCCACCTCAGCGACAGGTAGTAACTATGGCTACACCTTC
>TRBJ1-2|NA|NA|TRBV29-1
CSVEGRGRNYGYTF
TGCAGCGTTGAAGGTAGAGGGAGAAACTATGGCTACACCTTC
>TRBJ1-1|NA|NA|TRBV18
CASSTGGSDTEAFF
TGTGCCAGCTCAACTGGGGGCTCGGACACTGAAGCTTTCTTT
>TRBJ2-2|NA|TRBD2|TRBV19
CASSSGALNTGELFF
TGTGCCAGTAGCAGCGGGGCCCTGAACACCGGGGAGCTGTTTTTT
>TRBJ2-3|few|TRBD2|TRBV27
CASSFTGGPEDTQYF
TGTGCCAGCAGTTTTACGGGAGGGCCCGAAGATACGCAGTATTTT
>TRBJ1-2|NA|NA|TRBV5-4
CASSFSGVRYYTF
TGTGCCAGCAGCTTTTCCGGGGTACGCTACTACACCTTC
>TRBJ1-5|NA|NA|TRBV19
CASRGGGTTSRPQHF
TGTGCCAGTAGGGGGGGAGGGACTACTTCACGGCCCCAGCATTTT
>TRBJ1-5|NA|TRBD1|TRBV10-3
CAIRETGDNQPQHF
TGTGCCATCCGCGAGACAGGGGACAATCAGCCCCAGCATTTT
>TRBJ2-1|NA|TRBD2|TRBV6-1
CASRVAGGFNEQFF
TGTGCCAGCAGGGTAGCGGGGGGGTTCAATGAGCAGTTCTTC
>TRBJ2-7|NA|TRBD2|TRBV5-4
CASSLAASGLSYEQYF
TGTGCCAGCAGCTTGGCCGCTAGCGGGTTATCCTACGAGCAGTACTTC
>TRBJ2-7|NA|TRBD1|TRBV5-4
CASSLGGQGEGEQYF
TGTGCCAGCAGCTTAGGGGGACAGGGGGAAGGCGAGCAGTACTTC
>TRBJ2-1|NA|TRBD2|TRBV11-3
CASSPRLAGHYNEQFF
TGTGCCAGCAGCCCACGGCTAGCGGGACATTACAATGAGCAGTTCTTC
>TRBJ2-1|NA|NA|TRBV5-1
CASSSTLAAVNEQFF
TGCGCCAGCAGCTCAACCCTGGCGGCCGTCAATGAGCAGTTCTTC
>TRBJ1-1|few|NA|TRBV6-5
CASSYVRAGDREAFF
TGTGCCAGCAGTTACGTCAGGGCGGGGGACCGTGAAGCTTTCTTT
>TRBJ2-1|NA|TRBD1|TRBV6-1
CASSEAWAGGSVYYNEQFF
TGTGCCAGCAGTGAAGCTTGGGCAGGGGGTTCGGTCTACTACAATGAGCAGTTCTTC
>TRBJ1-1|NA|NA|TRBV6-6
CASSYSGKAFF
TGTGCCAGCAGTTACTCCGGTAAAGCTTTCTTT
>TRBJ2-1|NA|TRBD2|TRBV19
CASRDLAGGQGQFF
TGTGCCAGTAGAGACCTAGCGGGGGGACAGGGGCAGTTCTTC
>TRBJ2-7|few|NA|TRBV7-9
CASSSAVGGGEQYF
TGTGCCAGCAGCTCAGCGGTGGGAGGAGGCGAGCAGTACTTC
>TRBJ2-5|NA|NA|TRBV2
CASTPAGTQDF
TGTGCCAGCACCCCCGCCGGGACTCAAGACTTC
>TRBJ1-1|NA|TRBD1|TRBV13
CASSLGVQGNPFF
TGTGCCAGCAGCTTAGGTGTACAGGGGAACCCTTTCTTT
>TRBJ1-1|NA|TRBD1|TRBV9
CASSGRALGTGIRNTEAFF
TGTGCCAGCAGCGGTCGAGCCCTCGGGACAGGGATCCGGAACACTGAAGCTTTCTTT
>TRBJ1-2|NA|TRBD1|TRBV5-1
CASRARDSTTNYGYTF
TGCGCCAGCAGGGCCCGGGACAGTACTACTAACTATGGCTACACCTTC
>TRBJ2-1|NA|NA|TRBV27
CASTGTASYNEQFF
TGTGCCAGCACCGGGACTGCCTCCTACAATGAGCAGTTCTTC
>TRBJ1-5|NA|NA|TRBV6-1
CASSEVWGMPQHF
TGTGCCAGCAGTGAAGTCTGGGGCATGCCCCAGCATTTT
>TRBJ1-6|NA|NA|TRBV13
CASSLRGRNSPLHF
TGTGCCAGCAGCCTCAGGGGTAGGAATTCACCCCTCCACTTT
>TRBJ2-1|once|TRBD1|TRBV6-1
CASLTGGNEQFF
TGTGCCAGTCTTACAGGGGGCAATGAGCAGTTCTTC
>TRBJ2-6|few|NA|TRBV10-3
CAISDRSSGANVLTF
TGTGCCATCAGTGACAGAAGCTCTGGGGCCAACGTCCTGACTTTC
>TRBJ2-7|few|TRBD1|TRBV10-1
CASSEYPGQGYEQYF
TGCGCCAGCAGTGAGTATCCGGGACAGGGCTACGAGCAGTACTTC